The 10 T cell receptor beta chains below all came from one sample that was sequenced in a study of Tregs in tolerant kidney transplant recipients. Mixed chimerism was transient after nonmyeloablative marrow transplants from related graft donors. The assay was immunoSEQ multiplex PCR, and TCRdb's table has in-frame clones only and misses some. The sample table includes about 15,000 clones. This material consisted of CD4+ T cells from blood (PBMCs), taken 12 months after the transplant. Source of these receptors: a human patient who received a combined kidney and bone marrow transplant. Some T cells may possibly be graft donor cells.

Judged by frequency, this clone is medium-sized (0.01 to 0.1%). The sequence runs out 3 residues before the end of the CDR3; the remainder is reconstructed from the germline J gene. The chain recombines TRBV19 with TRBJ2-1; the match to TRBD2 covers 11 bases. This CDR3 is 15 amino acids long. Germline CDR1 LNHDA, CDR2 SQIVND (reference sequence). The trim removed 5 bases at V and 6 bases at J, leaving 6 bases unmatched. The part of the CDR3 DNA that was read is TGTGCCAGTAGTCTCGGGACTAGCGGAGCCAATGAG. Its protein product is CASSLGTSGANE. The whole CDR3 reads CASSLGTSGANEQFF.

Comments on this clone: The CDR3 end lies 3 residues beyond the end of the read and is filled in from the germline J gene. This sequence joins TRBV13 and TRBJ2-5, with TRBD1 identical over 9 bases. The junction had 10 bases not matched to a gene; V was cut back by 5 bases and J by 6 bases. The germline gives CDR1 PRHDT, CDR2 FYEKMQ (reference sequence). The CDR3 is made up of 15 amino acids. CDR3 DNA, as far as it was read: TGTGCCAGCAGCGCCCGGGACAGGGAGAAAAAGACC. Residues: CASSARDREKKT. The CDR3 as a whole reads CASSARDREKKTQYF.

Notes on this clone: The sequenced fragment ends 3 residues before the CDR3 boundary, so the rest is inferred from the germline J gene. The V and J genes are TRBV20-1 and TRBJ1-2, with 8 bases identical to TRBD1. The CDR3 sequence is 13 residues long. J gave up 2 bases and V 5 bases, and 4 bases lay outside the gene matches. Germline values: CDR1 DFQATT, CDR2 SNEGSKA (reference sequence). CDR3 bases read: TGCAGTGCTCCGACAGGGGCGAACTATGGC. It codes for CSAPTGANYG. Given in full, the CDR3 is CSAPTGANYGYTF.

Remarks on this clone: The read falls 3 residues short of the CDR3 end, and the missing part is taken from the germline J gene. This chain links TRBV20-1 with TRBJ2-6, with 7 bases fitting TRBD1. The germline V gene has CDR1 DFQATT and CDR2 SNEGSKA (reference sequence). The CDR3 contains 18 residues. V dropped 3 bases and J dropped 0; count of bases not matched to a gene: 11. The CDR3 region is CSARYHGTALSGANVLTF. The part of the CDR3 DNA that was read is TGCAGTGCTAGGTACCACGGGACAGCTCTCTCTGGGGCCAACGTC.

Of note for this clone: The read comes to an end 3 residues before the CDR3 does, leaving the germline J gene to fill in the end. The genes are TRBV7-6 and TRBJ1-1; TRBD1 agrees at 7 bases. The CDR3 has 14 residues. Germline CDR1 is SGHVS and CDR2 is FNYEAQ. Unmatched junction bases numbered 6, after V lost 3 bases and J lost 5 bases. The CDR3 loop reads CASSFITGETEAFF. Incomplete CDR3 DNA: TGTGCCAGCAGCTTTATAACAGGGGAAACTGAA.

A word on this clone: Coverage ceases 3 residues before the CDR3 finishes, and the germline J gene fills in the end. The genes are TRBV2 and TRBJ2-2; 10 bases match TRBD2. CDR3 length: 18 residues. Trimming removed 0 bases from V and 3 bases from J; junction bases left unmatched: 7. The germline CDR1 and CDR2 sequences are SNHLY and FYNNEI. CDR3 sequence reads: CASSEASGRATDTGELFF. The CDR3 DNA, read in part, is TGTGCCAGCAGTGAAGCGAGCGGGAGGGCCACCGACACCGGGGAG.

CDR3 protein: CASSGWETGTDTQYF. CDR3 DNA (partial): TGTGCCAGCAGCGGGTGGGAGACAGGGACAGATACG. The rearrangement links TRBV5-6 to TRBJ2-3; 7 bases fit TRBD1. Read sequence stops 3 residues before the CDR3 end, and the germline J gene provides the missing end. Trimming at V came to 4 bases and at J to 3 bases, leaving 8 bases not matched to a gene. The CDR3 runs to 15 residues. Germline V gene sequence: CDR1 SGHDT, CDR2 YYEEEE.

CDR3 region: CASSESGRLAGRTDTQYF. The part of the CDR3 DNA that was read is TGCGCCAGCAGTGAATCGGGGAGGCTAGCGGGACGCACAGATACG. V is TRBV10-1 and J is TRBJ2-3; 9 nucleotides agree with TRBD2. The read finishes 3 residues shy of the CDR3 end, and the germline J gene is used to complete it. The CDR3 contains 18 residues. Germline V gene sequence: CDR1 WNHNN, CDR2 SYGVQD (reference sequence). The ends lost 3 bases at V and 1 base at J; junction bases unmatched: 11.

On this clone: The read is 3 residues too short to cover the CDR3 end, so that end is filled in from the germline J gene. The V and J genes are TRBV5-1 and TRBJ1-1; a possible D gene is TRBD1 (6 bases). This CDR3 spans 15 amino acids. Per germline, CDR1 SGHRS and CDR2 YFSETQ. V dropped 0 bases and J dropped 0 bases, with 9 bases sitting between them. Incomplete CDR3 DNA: TGCGCCAGCAGCTTGGATACAGGGTTGAACACTGAA. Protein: CASSLDTGLNTE. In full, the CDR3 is CASSLDTGLNTEAFF.

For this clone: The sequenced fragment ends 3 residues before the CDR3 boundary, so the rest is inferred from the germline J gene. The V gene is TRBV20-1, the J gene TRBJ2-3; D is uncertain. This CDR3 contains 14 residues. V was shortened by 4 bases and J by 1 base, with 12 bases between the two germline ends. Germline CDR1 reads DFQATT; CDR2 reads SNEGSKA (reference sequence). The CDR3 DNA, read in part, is TGCAGTGCTATACGGCGGTCCGGCACAGATACG. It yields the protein CSAIRRSGTDT. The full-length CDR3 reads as CSAIRRSGTDTQYF.